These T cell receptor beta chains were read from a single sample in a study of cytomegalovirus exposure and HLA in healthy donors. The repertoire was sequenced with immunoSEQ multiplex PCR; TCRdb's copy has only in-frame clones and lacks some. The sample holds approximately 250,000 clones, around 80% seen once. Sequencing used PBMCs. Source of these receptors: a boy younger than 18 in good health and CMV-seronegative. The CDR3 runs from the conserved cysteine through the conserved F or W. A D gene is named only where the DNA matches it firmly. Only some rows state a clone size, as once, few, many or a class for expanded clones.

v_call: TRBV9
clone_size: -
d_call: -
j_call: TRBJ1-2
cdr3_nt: TGTGCCAGCAGCGTGTTAGGGACATGGACCACCAGGGGCTACACCTTC
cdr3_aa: CASSVLGTWTTRGYTF

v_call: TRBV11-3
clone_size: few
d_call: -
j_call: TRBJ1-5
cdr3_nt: TGTGCCAGCAGCTTACGGTACAATCAGCCCCAGCATTTT
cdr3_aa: CASSLRYNQPQHF

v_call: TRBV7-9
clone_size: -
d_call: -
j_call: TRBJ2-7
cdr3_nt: TGTGCCAGCAGCTTAGTGGCACCAAGGGGCGAGCAGTACTTC
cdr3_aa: CASSLVAPRGEQYF

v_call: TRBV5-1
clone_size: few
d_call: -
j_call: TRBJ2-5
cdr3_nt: TGCGCCAGCAGCGGTAGAGACAGGGACGGGGGGACCCAGTACTTC
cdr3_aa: CASSGRDRDGGTQYF

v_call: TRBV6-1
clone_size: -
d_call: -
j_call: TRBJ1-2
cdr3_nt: TGTGCCAGCAGTCCGACAGAAAACTATGGCTACACCTTC
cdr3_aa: CASSPTENYGYTF

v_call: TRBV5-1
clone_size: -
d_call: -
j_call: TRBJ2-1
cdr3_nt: TGCGCCAGCAGCCCCTCCCCCGGGAGACTGGTCAATGAGCAGTTCTTC
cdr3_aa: CASSPSPGRLVNEQFF

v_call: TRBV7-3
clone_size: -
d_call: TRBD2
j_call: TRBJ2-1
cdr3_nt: TGTGCCAGCAGCTTATTAGCGGGGTCCAGCTCCTACAATGAGCAGTTCTTC
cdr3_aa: CASSLLAGSSSYNEQFF

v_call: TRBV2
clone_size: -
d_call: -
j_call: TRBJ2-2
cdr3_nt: TGTGCCAGCAGCTTAGTGGACAGCACCGGGGAGCTGTTTTTT
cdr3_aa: CASSLVDSTGELFF

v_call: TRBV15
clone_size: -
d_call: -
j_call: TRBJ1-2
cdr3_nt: TGTGCCACCAGCAGAGCCAGGGGAATCCATGGCTACACCTTC
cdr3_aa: CATSRARGIHGYTF

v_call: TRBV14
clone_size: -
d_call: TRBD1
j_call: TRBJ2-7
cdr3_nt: TGTGCCAGCAGCTGGGACAGGTGGTACGAGCAGTACTTC
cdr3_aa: CASSWDRWYEQYF

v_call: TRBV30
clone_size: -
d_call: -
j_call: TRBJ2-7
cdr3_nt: TGTGCCTGGAGCCCCCAGGGGTACGAGCAGTACTTC
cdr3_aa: CAWSPQGYEQYF

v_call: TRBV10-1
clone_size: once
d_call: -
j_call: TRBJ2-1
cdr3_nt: TGCGCCAGCAGTGTACAGGCCTACAATGAGCAGTTCTTC
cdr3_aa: CASSVQAYNEQFF

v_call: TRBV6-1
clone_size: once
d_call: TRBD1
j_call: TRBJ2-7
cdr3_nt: TGTGCCAGCAGGACGACAGGGCTCTACGAGCAGTACTTC
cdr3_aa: CASRTTGLYEQYF

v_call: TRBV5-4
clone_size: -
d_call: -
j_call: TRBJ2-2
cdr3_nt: TGTGCCAGCAGCCTGACAGAAACCGGGGAGCTGTTTTTT
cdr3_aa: CASSLTETGELFF

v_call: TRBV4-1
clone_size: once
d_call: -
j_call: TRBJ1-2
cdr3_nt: TGCGCCAGCAGCCAAGATAGGACAGTCTTGAACTATGGCTACACCTTC
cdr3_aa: CASSQDRTVLNYGYTF

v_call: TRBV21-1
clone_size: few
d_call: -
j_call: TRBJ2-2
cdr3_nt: TGTGCCAGCTTCCGCAGGGAGGGACACCGGGAGCTGTTTTTT
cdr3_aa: CASFRREGHRELFF

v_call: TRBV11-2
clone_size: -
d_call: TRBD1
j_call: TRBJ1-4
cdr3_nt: TGTGCCAGCAGGGACCCGGGACAGGGGCGAGAAAAACTGTTTTTT
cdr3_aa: CASRDPGQGREKLFF

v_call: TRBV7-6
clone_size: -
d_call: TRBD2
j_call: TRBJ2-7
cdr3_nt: TGTGCCAGCAGATCCTTAGCGGGAGCGGGAGAGCAGTACTTC
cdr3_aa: CASRSLAGAGEQYF

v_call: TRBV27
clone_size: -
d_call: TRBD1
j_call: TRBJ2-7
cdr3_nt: TGTGCCAGCAGCGGTACAGGGACAGGGGCTTTCTCCTACGAGCAGTACTTC
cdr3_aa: CASSGTGTGAFSYEQYF

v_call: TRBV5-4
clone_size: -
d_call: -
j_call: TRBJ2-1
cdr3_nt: TGTGCCAGCAGCGCTGACTTCGGTTCCTACAATGAGCAGTTCTTC
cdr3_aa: CASSADFGSYNEQFF

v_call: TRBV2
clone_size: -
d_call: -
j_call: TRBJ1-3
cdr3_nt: TGTGCCAGCTTGAGACTGTCAACCGGTAACCTGGCCTCTGGAAACACCATATATTTT
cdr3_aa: CASLRLSTGNLASGNTIYF

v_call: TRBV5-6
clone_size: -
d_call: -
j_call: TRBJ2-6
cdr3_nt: TGTGCCAGCAGCTTGGCCAGACTGTCTGGGGCCAACGTCCTGACTTTC
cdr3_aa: CASSLARLSGANVLTF

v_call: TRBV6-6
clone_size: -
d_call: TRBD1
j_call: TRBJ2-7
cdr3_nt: TGTGCCAGCAGTTGGCAGGGGGCCTACGAGCAGTACTTC
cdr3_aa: CASSWQGAYEQYF

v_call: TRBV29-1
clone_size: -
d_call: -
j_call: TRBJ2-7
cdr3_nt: TGCAGCGTTGGGGGAGACAACCTCTACGAGCAGTACTTC
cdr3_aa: CSVGGDNLYEQYF

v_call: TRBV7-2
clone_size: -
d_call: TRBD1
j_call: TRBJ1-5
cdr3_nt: TGTGCCAGCAGCACCGACAGGGGCGGCAATCAGCCCCAGCATTTT
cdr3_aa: CASSTDRGGNQPQHF

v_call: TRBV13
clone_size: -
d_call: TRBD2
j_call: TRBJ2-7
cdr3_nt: TGTGCCAGCAGCCCGAAAGATGAGCGGGAGGGCCCCTACGAGCAGTACTTC
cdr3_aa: CASSPKDEREGPYEQYF

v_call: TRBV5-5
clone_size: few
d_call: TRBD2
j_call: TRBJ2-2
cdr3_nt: TGTGCCAGCAGCGTCCTGACTAGCGGGTTTTTCACCGGGGAGCTGTTTTTT
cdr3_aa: CASSVLTSGFFTGELFF

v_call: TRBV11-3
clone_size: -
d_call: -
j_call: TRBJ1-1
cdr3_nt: TGTGCCAGCAGCTTACAGGATACTGAAGCTTTCTTT
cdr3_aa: CASSLQDTEAFF

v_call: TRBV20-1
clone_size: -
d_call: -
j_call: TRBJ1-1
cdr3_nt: TGCAGTGCTCGTAGGAACACTGAAGCTTTCTTT
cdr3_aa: CSARRNTEAFF

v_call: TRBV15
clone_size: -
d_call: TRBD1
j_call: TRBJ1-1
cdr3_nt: TGTGCCTCCGGGACAGGGGGCACTGAAGCTTTCTTT
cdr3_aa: CASGTGGTEAFF

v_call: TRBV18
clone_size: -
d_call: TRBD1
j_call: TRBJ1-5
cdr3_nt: TGTGCCAGCTCACCAGTCGGGACAGCGCCCTACAATCAGCCCCAGCATTTT
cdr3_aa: CASSPVGTAPYNQPQHF

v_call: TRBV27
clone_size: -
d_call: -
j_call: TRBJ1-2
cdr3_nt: TGTGCCTCGGGCGGGGGGCATAGCTATGGCTACACCTTC
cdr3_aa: CASGGGHSYGYTF

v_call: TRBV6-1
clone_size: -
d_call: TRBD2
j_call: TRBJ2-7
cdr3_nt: TGTGCCAGCAGTGAAGGACTAGCGGGGGGGTACGAGCAGTACTTC
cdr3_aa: CASSEGLAGGYEQYF

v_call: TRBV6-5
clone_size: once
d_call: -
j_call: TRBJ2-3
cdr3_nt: TGTGCCAGCAGTCATCGGGACACGGCAGATACGCAGTATTTT
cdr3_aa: CASSHRDTADTQYF

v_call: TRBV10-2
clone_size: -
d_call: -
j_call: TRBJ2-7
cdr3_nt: TGCGCCAGCAGTGAGTCGGCCCTAGGACAGGAGCAGTACTTC
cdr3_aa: CASSESALGQEQYF

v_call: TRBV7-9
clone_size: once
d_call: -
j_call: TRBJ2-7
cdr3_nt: TGTGCCAGCAGCTTAGGGGGCCCCTCCTACGAGCAGTACTTC
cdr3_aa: CASSLGGPSYEQYF

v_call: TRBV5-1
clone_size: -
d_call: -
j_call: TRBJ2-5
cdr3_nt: TGCGCCAGCAGCTTGGTAACGAGGGATAGGAAGACCCAGTACTTC
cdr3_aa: CASSLVTRDRKTQYF

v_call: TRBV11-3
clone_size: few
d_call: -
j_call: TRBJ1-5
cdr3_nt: TGTGCCAGCAGCTTAGTTTACGTGACGAGGGAGGAGCCCCAGCATTTT
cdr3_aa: CASSLVYVTREEPQHF

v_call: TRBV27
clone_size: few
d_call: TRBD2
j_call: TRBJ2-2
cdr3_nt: TGTGCCAGCAGTTCTCTTACTAGCGGAGGGGCCCCCGGGGAGCTGTTTTTT
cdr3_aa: CASSSLTSGGAPGELFF

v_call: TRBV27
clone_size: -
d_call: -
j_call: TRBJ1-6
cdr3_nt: TGTGCCAGCAGTTTGGGGGGTGGAGGTTCACCCCTCCACTTT
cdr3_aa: CASSLGGGGSPLHF

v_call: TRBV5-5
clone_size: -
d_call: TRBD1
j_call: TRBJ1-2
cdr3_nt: TGTGCCAGCAGCGTTATGACAGGGAACTATGGCTACACCTTC
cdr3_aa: CASSVMTGNYGYTF

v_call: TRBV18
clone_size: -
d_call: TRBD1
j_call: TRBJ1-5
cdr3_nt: TGTGCCAGCTCAGGACAGGGTATGGATCAGCCCCAGCATTTT
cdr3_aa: CASSGQGMDQPQHF

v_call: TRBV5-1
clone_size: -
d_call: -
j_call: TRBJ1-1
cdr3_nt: TGCGCCAGCAGCTTACAGGAATCCAGTGAAGCTTTCTTT
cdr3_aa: CASSLQESSEAFF

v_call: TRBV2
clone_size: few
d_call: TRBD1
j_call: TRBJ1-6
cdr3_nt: TGTGCCAGCAGTCCGTGGACAGGGGGCTCCTCACCCCTCCACTTT
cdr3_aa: CASSPWTGGSSPLHF

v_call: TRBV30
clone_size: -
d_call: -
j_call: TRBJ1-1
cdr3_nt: TGTGCCTGGAGTGTATACCCCCCTAGGAGTGGGAGCTTCTTT
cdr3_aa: CAWSVYPPRSGSFF

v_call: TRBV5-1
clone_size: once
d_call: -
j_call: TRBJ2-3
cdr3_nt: TGCGCCAGCAGCTTGGAGGCAGGGGCAGATACGCAGTATTTT
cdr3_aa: CASSLEAGADTQYF

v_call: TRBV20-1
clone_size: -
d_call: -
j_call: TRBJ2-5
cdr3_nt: TGCGGGGGGGCCGCCAGGGAGACCCAGTACTTC
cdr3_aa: CGGAARETQYF

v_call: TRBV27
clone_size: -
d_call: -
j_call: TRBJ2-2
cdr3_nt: TGTGCCAGCAGTTTATTCGGCAGGTATACCGGGGAGCTGTTTTTT
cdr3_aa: CASSLFGRYTGELFF

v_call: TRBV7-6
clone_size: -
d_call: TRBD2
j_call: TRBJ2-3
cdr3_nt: TGTGCCAGCAGCTTGTTAGCGGGAAGAAGCACAGATACGCAGTATTTT
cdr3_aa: CASSLLAGRSTDTQYF

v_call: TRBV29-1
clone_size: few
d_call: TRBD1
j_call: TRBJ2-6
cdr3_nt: TGCAGCGCCGAACAGGGGAGCTCTGGGGCCAACGTCCTGACTTTC
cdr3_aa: CSAEQGSSGANVLTF

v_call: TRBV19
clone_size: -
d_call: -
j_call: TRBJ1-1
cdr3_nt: TGTGCCAGTAGTATTGACTCCGCGAACACTGAAGCTTTCTTT
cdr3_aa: CASSIDSANTEAFF

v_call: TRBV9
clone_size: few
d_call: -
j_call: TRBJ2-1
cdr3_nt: TGTGCCAGCAGCGTAGGGGGCGGGGAGGAGCAGTTCTTC
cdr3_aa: CASSVGGGEEQFF

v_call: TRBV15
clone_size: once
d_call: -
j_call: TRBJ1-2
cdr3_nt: TGTGCCACCAGCAGATGGGGGGGTAACTATGGCTACACCTTC
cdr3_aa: CATSRWGGNYGYTF

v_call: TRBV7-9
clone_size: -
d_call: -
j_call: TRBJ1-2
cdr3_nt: TGTGCCAGCAGCTTAAAGTCCCAGGGTGAAGTAGGCTACACCTTC
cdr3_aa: CASSLKSQGEVGYTF